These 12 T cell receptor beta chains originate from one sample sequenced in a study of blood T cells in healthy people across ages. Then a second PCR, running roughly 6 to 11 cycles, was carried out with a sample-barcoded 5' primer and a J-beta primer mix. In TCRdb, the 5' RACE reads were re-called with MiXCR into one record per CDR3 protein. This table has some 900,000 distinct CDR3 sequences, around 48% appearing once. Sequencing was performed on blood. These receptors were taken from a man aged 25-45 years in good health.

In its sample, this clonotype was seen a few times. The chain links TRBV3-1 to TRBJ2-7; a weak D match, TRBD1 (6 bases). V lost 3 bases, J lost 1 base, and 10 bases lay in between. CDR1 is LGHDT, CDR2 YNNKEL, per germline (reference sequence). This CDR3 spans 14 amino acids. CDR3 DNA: TGTGCCAGCAGCCAGGGGGACAAATCCTACGAGCAGTACTTC. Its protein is CASSQGDKSYEQYF.

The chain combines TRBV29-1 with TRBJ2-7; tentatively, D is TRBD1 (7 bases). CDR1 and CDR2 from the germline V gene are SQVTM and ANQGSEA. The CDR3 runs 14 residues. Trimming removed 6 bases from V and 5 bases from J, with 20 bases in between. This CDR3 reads CSVSRGTVPDEQYF. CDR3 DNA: TGCAGCGTCTCCAGGGGGACTGTACCCGACGAGCAGTACTTC.

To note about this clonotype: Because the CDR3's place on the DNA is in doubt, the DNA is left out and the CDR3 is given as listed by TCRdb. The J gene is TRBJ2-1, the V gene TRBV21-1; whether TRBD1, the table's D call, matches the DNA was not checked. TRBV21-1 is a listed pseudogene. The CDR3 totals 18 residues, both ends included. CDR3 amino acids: CASSKGVGGGAGYNEQFF.

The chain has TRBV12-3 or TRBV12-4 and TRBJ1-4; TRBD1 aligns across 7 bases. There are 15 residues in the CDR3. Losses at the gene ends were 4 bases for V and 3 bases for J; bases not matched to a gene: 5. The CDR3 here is CASSSPGTANEKLFF. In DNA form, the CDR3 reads TGTGCCAGCAGTTCCCCCGGGACAGCTAATGAAAAACTGTTTTTT.

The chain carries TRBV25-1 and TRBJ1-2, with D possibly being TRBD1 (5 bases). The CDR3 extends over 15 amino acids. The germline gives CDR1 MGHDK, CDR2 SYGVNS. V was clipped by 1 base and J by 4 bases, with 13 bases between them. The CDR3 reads CASSELEQGSYGYTF. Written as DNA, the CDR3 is TGTGCCAGCAGTGAATTGGAGCAGGGCAGCTATGGCTACACCTTC.

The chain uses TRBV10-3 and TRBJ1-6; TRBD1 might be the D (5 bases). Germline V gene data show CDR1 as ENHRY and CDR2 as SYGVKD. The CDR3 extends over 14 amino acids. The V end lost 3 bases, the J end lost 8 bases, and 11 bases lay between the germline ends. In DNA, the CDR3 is TGTGCCATCAGTGATGGACACCAACATTCACCCCTCCACTTT. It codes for CAISDGHQHSPLHF.

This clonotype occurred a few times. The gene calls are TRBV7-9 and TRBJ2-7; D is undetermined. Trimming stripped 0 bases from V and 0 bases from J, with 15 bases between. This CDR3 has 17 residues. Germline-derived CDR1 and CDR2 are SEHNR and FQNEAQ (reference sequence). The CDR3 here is CASSLAFYQESSYEQYF. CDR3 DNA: TGTGCCAGCAGCTTAGCGTTTTACCAGGAGAGCTCCTACGAGCAGTACTTC.

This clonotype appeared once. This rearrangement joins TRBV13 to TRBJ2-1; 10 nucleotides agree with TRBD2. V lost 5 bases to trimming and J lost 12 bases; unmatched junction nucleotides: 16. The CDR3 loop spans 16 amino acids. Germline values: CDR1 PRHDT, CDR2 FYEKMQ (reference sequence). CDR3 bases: TGTGCCAGCAGCCCTTCCCCCCAGCGGGGGGGCCTTGGGCAGTTCTTC. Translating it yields CASSPSPQRGGLGQFF. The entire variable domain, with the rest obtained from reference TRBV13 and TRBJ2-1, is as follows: AAGVIQSPRHLIKEKRETATLKCYPIPRHDTVYWYQQGPGQDPQFLISFYEKMQSDKGSIPDRFSAQQFSDYHSELNMSSLELGDSALYFCASSPSPQRGGLGQFFGPGTRLTVL.

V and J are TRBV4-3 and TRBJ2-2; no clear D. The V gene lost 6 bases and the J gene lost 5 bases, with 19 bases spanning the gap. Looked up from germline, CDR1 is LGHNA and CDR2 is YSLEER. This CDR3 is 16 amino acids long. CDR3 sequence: CASSRTSRLWTGELFF. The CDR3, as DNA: TGCGCCAGCAGTCGAACCAGCCGTCTGTGGACCGGGGAGCTGTTTTTT.

The CDR3 DNA reads as TGTGCCAGCAGCGCCGGACGGGGGTTCGGAGCAGATACGCAGTATTTT. This gives the protein CASSAGRGFGADTQYF. The chain uses TRBV7-2 and TRBJ2-3, with a weak D call TRBD2 (6 bases). V shed 5 bases and J shed 4 bases, with 19 bases lying between them. The CDR3 covers 16 residues. The germline gives CDR1 SGHTA, CDR2 FQGNSA.

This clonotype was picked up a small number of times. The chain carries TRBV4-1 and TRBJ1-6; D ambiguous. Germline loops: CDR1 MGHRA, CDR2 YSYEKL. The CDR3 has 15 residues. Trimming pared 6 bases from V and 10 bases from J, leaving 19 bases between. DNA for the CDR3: TGCGCCAGCAGTCGGTCGGAGGATCCAAGGTCACCCCTCCACTTT. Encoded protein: CASSRSEDPRSPLHF.

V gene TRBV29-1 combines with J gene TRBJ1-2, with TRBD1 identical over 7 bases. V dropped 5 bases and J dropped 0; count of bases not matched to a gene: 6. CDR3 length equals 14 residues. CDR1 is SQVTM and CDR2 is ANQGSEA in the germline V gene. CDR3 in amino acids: CSVTQGIANYGYTF. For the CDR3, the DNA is TGCAGCGTTACACAGGGGATAGCTAACTATGGCTACACCTTC. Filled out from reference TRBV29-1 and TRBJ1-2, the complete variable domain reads SAVISQKPSRDICQRGTSLTIQCQVDSQVTMMFWYRQQPGQSLTLIATANQGSEATYESGFVIDKFPISRPNLTFSTLTVSNMSPEDSSIYLCSVTQGIANYGYTFGSGTRLTVV.